This record concerns one T cell receptor (beta chain) sequence. Its antigen remains undetermined. Base qualities are not recorded, but no much larger clone differs from it by a single base. V ends up 10 bases short and J 5 bases short, with an unmatched junction base count of 17. Reading from cysteine to phenylalanine, the CDR3 counts 16 amino acids. The sequence is cut down to CDR3 DNA, 48 bases in frame from base 1. These data come from a study of CD8 T cells in Susac syndrome (dated by TCRdb to between 2018 and 2020). Regarding the complete study: Repertoire sequencing was used to test whether CD8+ T cell activation and differentiation in Susac syndrome was antigen driven. CD8+ T cell repertoire clonality was compared between more than ten healthy donors, approximately 14 Susac syndrome patients and fewer than 19 multiple sclerosis patients.

Beyond this particular receptor, the publication reports: The number of individuals in the TCR sequencing and HLA analysis was acknowledged as relatively small.

High-throughput TCR beta sequencing profiled peripheral blood CD8+ and CD4+ T cells from healthy donors, Susac syndrome patients and multiple sclerosis patients. Multiple sclerosis controls were treatment-naive patients with stable or active relapsing-remitting disease fulfilling revised McDonald criteria. Bulk CD8+ and CD4+ T cells were purified magnetically by negative isolation, whereas CD8+ TEMRA cells were enriched by FACS. Blood was drawn into EDTA tubes, processed within 24 hours, and PBMCs were isolated by density gradient centrifugation. PBMCs intended for TCR sequencing were cryopreserved in liquid nitrogen and thawed later in a water bath at 37 degrees C. The sorted or isolated CD4+, CD8+ and CD8+ TEMRA cells had a purity of 90% or higher. RNA was extracted with the RNeasy kit and 0.5 to 1 ug was reverse transcribed using random hexamers. The immunoSEQ multiplex PCR assay, which covers 54 Vbeta and 13 Jbeta segments, was used to amplify TCR beta CDR3 regions. PCR amplification bias was corrected by using a synthetic template baseline for primer optimization and computational correction. Processing in the source paper ran as follows. Only productive sequences were kept, with reads annotated to V, D and J genes according to IMGT and analyzed in immunoSEQ Analyzer. To calculate clonality, Shannon entropy was normalized by log2 of the number of productive unique sequences and then subtracted from one. For each patient and control, public and private clones were evaluated among the 100 most prevalent clones. Susac-specific clones were defined as absent from healthy and MS cohorts, 800 to 1,200 published viral clones and other ImmuneACCESS disease sequences. TCRdb trimmed public reads at Q25 via fastp, called clones via MiXCR and kept in-frame beta chains. CDR3 protein duplicates are merged, each entry listing the most common genes and DNA. These V and J calls are TCRdb output, not the study's own analysis. The sample contains some 300,000 distinct CDR3 sequences, approximately 89% of them found a single time. The top ten clonotypes cover 0.18% of the sample.

This receptor was taken from a human donor with multiple sclerosis. Sequencing used CD8+ T cells from PBMCs. This chain joins TRBV12-3 or TRBV12-4 to TRBJ2-1; TRBD2 agrees with 7 junctional bases. The CDR3 loop reads CATHDGTSDDHNEQFF. The bases read TGTGCCACACACGACGGTACTAGCGATGATCACAATGAGCAGTTCTTC.